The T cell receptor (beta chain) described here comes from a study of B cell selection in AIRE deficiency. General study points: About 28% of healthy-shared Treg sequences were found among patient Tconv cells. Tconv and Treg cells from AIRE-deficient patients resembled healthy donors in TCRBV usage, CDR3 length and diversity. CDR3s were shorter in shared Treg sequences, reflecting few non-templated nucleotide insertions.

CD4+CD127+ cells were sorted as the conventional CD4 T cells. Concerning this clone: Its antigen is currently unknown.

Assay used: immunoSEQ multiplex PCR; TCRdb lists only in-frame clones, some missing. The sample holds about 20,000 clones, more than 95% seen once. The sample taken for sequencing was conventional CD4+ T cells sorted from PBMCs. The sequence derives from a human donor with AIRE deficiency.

CDR3 sequence (DNA): TGTGCCAGCAACCCTGGCGACAGAAGAATCGAGCAGTACTTC. Translated: CASNPGDRRIEQYF. V and J are TRBV6-1 and TRBJ2-7; possibly TRBD1 for D (5 bases). The germline V and J ends were trimmed by 7 bases and 6 bases, with 19 bases remaining between them. Germline V gene sequence: CDR1 MNHNS, CDR2 SASEGT. CDR3 length equals 14 residues.